Below are 27 T cell receptor beta chains sequenced from a single sample in a study of immune cell composition in non-small cell lung cancer. Produced via immunoSEQ multiplex PCR; TCRdb's table is partial and in-frame only. The table records about 3,200 clones, roughly 80% of them present only once. The sequenced material came from lung tumor tissue. All receptors derive from a human donor with non-small cell lung cancer.

The V call is TRBV5-5, the J call TRBJ2-5, with TRBD1 matching over 8 bases. Germline CDR1 is SGHKS and CDR2 is YYEKEE (reference sequence). V lost 1 base to trimming and J lost 4 bases; unmatched junction nucleotides: 9. The CDR3 loop spans 16 amino acids. CDR3 residues: CASSLPGQGFGETQYF. CDR3 in DNA: TGTGCCAGCAGCTTGCCAGGACAGGGATTCGGAGAGACCCAGTACTTC.

The chain is built from TRBV5-6 and TRBJ2-1; TRBD1 aligns across 9 bases. Germline trimming cut 5 bases from V and 4 bases from J; bases unmatched to any gene: 4. In germline, CDR1 is SGHDT, CDR2 YYEEEE. There are 14 residues in the CDR3. CDR3 in DNA: TGTGCCAGCAGACCGGGACAGGGATACAATGAGCAGTTCTTC. It codes for CASRPGQGYNEQFF.

This clone came up a few times. V gene TRBV5-6 combines with J gene TRBJ2-1, with 7 bases identical to TRBD2. The V gene end was trimmed by 0 bases and the J gene end by 8 bases; junction bases not matched to a gene: 5. Looked up from germline, CDR1 is SGHDT and CDR2 is YYEEEE. The CDR3 length is 14 residues. The DNA of the CDR3 is TGTGCCAGCAGCTTGGTTTCTACTAGCGATGAGCAGTTCTTC. Its protein is CASSLVSTSDEQFF.

The chain combines TRBV2 with TRBJ1-2; TRBD1 matches at 12 bases. Germline CDR1 is SNHLY and CDR2 is FYNNEI. V shed 9 bases and J 4 bases; nucleotides not matched to a gene: 3. CDR3 length: 13 amino acids. The CDR3 region is CASGTGGFYGYTF. The CDR3 region has the DNA TGTGCCAGTGGGACAGGGGGCTTCTATGGCTACACCTTC. Using reference TRBV2 and TRBJ1-2 for the parts outside the CDR3, the full variable domain is EPEVTQTPSHQVTQMGQEVILRCVPISNHLYFYWYRQILGQKVEFLVSFYNNEISEKSEIFDDQFSVERPDGSNFTLKIRSTKLEDSAMYFCASGTGGFYGYTFGSGTRLTVV.

The rearrangement joins TRBV18 to TRBJ1-2; TRBD1 aligns across 8 bases. This CDR3 is built from 15 residues. J was trimmed by 4 bases and V by 3 bases; bases with no gene match: 7. Germline V gene sequence: CDR1 KGHSH, CDR2 LQKENI. CDR3 nucleotide sequence: TGTGCCAGCTCACCCTCGGGGGACAGGCTCTATGGCTACACCTTC. As protein: CASSPSGDRLYGYTF.

This chain joins TRBV19 and TRBJ2-5, with no clear D. The DNA end lines up better with TRBJ2-7; the J call may be wrong. This CDR3 has 13 residues. Germline CDR1 LNHDA, CDR2 SQIVND (reference sequence). The CDR3 DNA follows: TGTGCCAGTATCGATGGCGGCTCCTACGAGCAGTACTTC. It translates to CASIDGGSYEQYF.

This clone was found a few times. The CDR3 DNA sequence: TGCGCCAGCAGCTCGTCGGGGGGCACTGAAGCTTTCTTT. Its translation is CASSSSGGTEAFF. The V and J genes are TRBV5-1 and TRBJ1-1; tentatively, D is TRBD1 (5 bases). CDR1 and CDR2 from the germline V gene are SGHRS and YFSETQ. Trimming stripped 3 bases from V and 4 bases from J, with 10 bases between. The CDR3 runs to 13 residues. Full variable domain (outside the CDR3, taken from reference TRBV5-1 and TRBJ1-1): KAGVTQTPRYLIKTRGQQVTLSCSPISGHRSVSWYQQTPGQGLQFLFEYFSETQRNKGNFPGRFSGRQFSNSRSEMNVSTLELGDSALYLCASSSSGGTEAFFGQGTRLTVV.

V is TRBV2 and J is TRBJ2-1; 8 bases fit TRBD1. This CDR3 region has 15 residues. Per germline, CDR1 SNHLY and CDR2 FYNNEI. V shed 8 bases and J 6 bases; nucleotides not matched to a gene: 12. The CDR3 nucleotides are TGTGCCAGCGGAGAAGGACAGGGTATGAGCAATGAGCAGTTCTTC. Its protein is CASGEGQGMSNEQFF. Full variable domain (rest looked up from reference TRBV2 and TRBJ2-1): EPEVTQTPSHQVTQMGQEVILRCVPISNHLYFYWYRQILGQKVEFLVSFYNNEISEKSEIFDDQFSVERPDGSNFTLKIRSTKLEDSAMYFCASGEGQGMSNEQFFGPGTRLTVL.

The CDR3 DNA reads as TGCGCCAGCAGCTCTACAGGGGTCTCCACAGATACGCAGTATTTT. This encodes CASSSTGVSTDTQYF. V usage is TRBV5-1 and J usage is TRBJ2-3; TRBD1 matches 7 bases. This CDR3 is 15 amino acids long. Germline V gene data show CDR1 as SGHRS and CDR2 as YFSETQ. J gave up 2 bases and V 3 bases, and 6 bases lay outside the gene matches.

V usage is TRBV5-6 and J usage is TRBJ2-7, with TRBD2 matching over 14 bases. Germline trimming cut 5 bases from V and 5 bases from J; bases unmatched to any gene: 6. Germline-derived CDR1 and CDR2 are SGHDT and YYEEEE. The CDR3 has 15 residues. The CDR3 DNA is TGTGCCAGCAGTTCACCGGGACTAGCGGGGGACGAGCAGTACTTC. The encoded protein is CASSSPGLAGDEQYF.

This chain links TRBV5-5 with TRBJ2-7; TRBD1 aligns across 9 bases. J gave up 5 bases and V 2 bases, and 8 bases lay outside the gene matches. The CDR3 contains 15 residues. CDR1 is SGHKS, CDR2 YYEKEE, per germline (reference sequence). The CDR3, as DNA: TGTGCCAGCAGCTTATACAGGGGGCGCTGGGACGAGCAGTACTTC. Its translation: CASSLYRGRWDEQYF.

The chain carries TRBV9 and TRBJ2-1; D is undetermined. The germline gives CDR1 SGDLS, CDR2 YYNGEE. CDR3 size: 11 residues. Trimming shortened V by 0 bases and J by 9 bases, and 4 bases separated the two germline ends. The CDR3 region has the DNA TGTGCCAGCAGCGTAGGGCTTGAGCAGTTCTTC. Its translation: CASSVGLEQFF.

This clone came up once. The chain combines TRBV14 with TRBJ2-5, with 7 bases matching TRBD1. The CDR3 totals 13 residues. J was trimmed by 4 bases and V by 9 bases; bases with no gene match: 8. Germline CDR1 reads SGHDN; CDR2 reads FVKESK. The CDR3 spells CASGDSRGETQYF. DNA of the CDR3: TGTGCCAGTGGGGACAGCCGTGGAGAGACCCAGTACTTC.

V gene TRBV6-4 combines with J gene TRBJ2-3, with 7 bases aligning to TRBD2. Germline V gene data show CDR1 as MRHNA and CDR2 as SNTAGT. V was pared by 3 bases and J by 4 bases, with 4 bases of the junction left unmatched. The CDR3 totals 14 residues. The CDR3 bases are TGTGCCAGCAGTGAAACTCGGGGGGCAGATACGCAGTATTTT. It codes for CASSETRGADTQYF.

The rearrangement links TRBV11-2 to TRBJ1-6, with D hard to call. The CDR3 is 17 amino acids. The V gene lost 0 bases and the J gene lost 6 bases, with 15 bases spanning the gap. Germline loops: CDR1 SGHAT, CDR2 FQNNGV. The CDR3, as DNA: TGTGCCAGCAGCTTAGATGGGGAGGCCACTTTTAATTCACCCCTCCACTTT. Protein sequence: CASSLDGEATFNSPLHF.

V usage is TRBV7-2 and J usage is TRBJ2-3, with D maybe TRBD1 (6 bases). There are 15 residues in the CDR3. Germline CDR1 and CDR2: SGHTA and FQGNSA. V was cut by 4 bases and J by 3 bases, with 14 bases left in between. For the CDR3, the DNA is TGTGCCAGCAGCTCTCAGGTGGGGGCAACAGATACGCAGTATTTT. Its protein is CASSSQVGATDTQYF.

This clone has a single count. The CDR3, as DNA: TGTGCCAGCTCACTTGGACAGGGGACGACCGGGGAGCTGTTTTTT. This sequence encodes CASSLGQGTTGELFF. This chain links TRBV18 with TRBJ2-2, with 9 bases aligning to TRBD1. With V trimmed by 4 bases and J by 5 bases, 5 bases remained unmatched. The CDR3 has 15 amino acids. From germline, CDR1 is KGHSH and CDR2 LQKENI.

V is TRBV28 and J is TRBJ2-1; 10 bases agree with TRBD2. Trimming took 7 bases from V and 4 from J; bases not matched to a gene: 10. In germline, CDR1 is MDHEN, CDR2 SYDVKM. This CDR3 spans 16 amino acids. CDR3 in DNA: TGTGCCAGCATCCCAGCGGGGGGGCCGGAGTACAATGAGCAGTTCTTC. Translating it yields CASIPAGGPEYNEQFF.

The rearrangement links TRBV7-9 to TRBJ2-7; 10 positions match TRBD1. After removal of 5 bases from V and 3 bases from J, the junction contained 4 bases not matched to a gene. The CDR3 is 14 residues long. Per the germline V gene, CDR1 is SEHNR and CDR2 is FQNEAQ (reference sequence). The CDR3 DNA reads as TGTGCCAGCAGCAAGGGACAGGGGAGCTACGAGCAGTACTTC. As protein: CASSKGQGSYEQYF.

The V and J genes are TRBV14 and TRBJ2-4; no reliable D call. V lost 1 base and J 10 bases, leaving 11 bases between the germline ends. This CDR3 comprises 13 residues. Per the germline V gene, CDR1 is SGHDN and CDR2 is FVKESK. CDR3 loop: CASSQVVAGIQYF. In nucleotides, the CDR3 is TGTGCCAGCAGCCAAGTGGTGGCAGGAATTCAGTACTTC.

V gene TRBV7-8 combines with J gene TRBJ2-7; D is ambiguous. In germline, CDR1 is SGHVS, CDR2 FQNEAQ. The CDR3 consists of 12 residues. Deletions cut 4 bases from V and 2 bases from J, with 6 bases between. Written as DNA, the CDR3 is TGTGCCAGCAGCTCCGCGACCTACGAGCAGTACTTC. It translates to CASSSATYEQYF.

The chain joins TRBV11-2 to TRBJ1-1; no clear D gene. Germline CDR1 and CDR2: SGHAT and FQNNGV. The CDR3 covers 12 residues. Trimming took 2 bases from V and 3 from J, leaving 4 bases between them. For the CDR3, the DNA is TGTGCCAGCAGCTTACCCTACACTGAAGCTTTCTTT. This sequence encodes CASSLPYTEAFF.

The chain uses TRBV5-1 and TRBJ1-1, with a possible D match to TRBD1 (6 bases). The CDR3 covers 13 residues. V lost 5 bases and J lost 6, with 14 bases in between. Germline loops: CDR1 SGHRS, CDR2 YFSETQ. The CDR3 coding sequence is TGCGCCAGCAGACGTTTGACAGGCGCTGAAGCTTTCTTT. Its protein is CASRRLTGAEAFF. Drawing the rest from reference TRBV5-1 and TRBJ1-1, the complete variable domain is KAGVTQTPRYLIKTRGQQVTLSCSPISGHRSVSWYQQTPGQGLQFLFEYFSETQRNKGNFPGRFSGRQFSNSRSEMNVSTLELGDSALYLCASRRLTGAEAFFGQGTRLTVV.

V gene TRBV28 combines with J gene TRBJ1-1; D is unresolved. This CDR3 comprises 12 residues. V was trimmed by 6 bases and J by 8 bases, leaving 13 bases between them. CDR1 is MDHEN and CDR2 is SYDVKM in the germline V gene. CDR3 region: CASRVADFEAFF. The CDR3 DNA reads as TGTGCCAGCAGGGTGGCGGACTTCGAAGCTTTCTTT. Full variable domain (rest looked up from reference TRBV28 and TRBJ1-1): DVKVTQSSRYLVKRTGEKVFLECVQDMDHENMFWYRQDPGLGLRLIYFSYDVKMKEKGDIPEGYSVSREKKERFSLILESASTNQTSMYLCASRVADFEAFFGQGTRLTVV.

The chain joins TRBV6-7 to TRBJ2-7, with 9 bases lining up with TRBD2. TRBV6-7 is flagged as an ORF with uncertain function. The CDR3 has 19 residues. V shed 0 bases and J 2 bases; nucleotides not matched to a gene: 14. The CDR3 loop reads CASSYSIKRGDHIAYEQYF. The CDR3 DNA sequence: TGTGCCAGCAGTTACTCGATCAAGCGGGGGGACCATATTGCCTACGAGCAGTACTTC.

CDR3 nucleotide sequence: TGTGCCAGCAGCATTAACACAGGGGTGGATTCACCCCTCCACTTT. This encodes CASSINTGVDSPLHF. The rearrangement links TRBV7-3 to TRBJ1-6, with 7 bases aligning to TRBD1. This CDR3 contains 15 residues. The germline CDR1 and CDR2 sequences are SGHTA and FQGTGA. Trimming removed 5 bases from V and 8 bases from J; junction bases left unmatched: 9.

The chain joins TRBV10-3 to TRBJ2-1, with 11 bases lining up with TRBD2. The CDR3 sequence is 15 residues long. V gave up 5 bases and J gave up 3 bases; unmatched junction bases: 3. Germline V gene lookup returns CDR1 ENHRY and CDR2 SYGVKD. In DNA form, the CDR3 reads TGTGCCATCAGTTTAGCGGGGGGGGACTACAATGAGCAGTTCTTC. Encoded protein: CAISLAGGDYNEQFF.